What follows is one T cell receptor (beta chain) and its context. Its target is unknown. The CDR3 loop spans 15 amino acids. V lost 4 bases, J lost 5 bases, and 18 bases lay in between. The V gene's germline CDR1 is SGHRS and CDR2 YFSETQ. This sample was taken from a study of beta chain features in type 1 diabetes. Study-level points and caveats: All four CD4+ subsets of Type 1 diabetes patients contained TCRB CDR3s that were moderately but significantly shorter.

The investigators reverse transcribed all of the isolated RNA, so they sequenced expressed TCRB transcripts. Only in-frame clones appear in the TCRdb table, and some are missing; sequencing was by immunoSEQ multiplex PCR. The sample consists of about 140,000 clones, about 13% of them appearing once. This rearrangement joins TRBV5-1 to TRBJ1-2; possibly TRBD1 for D (5 bases). This TCR was sampled from a man between 18 and 35 years old with type 1 diabetes. The sample was central memory CD4+ T cells from blood. The CDR3 DNA follows: TGCGCCAGCAGCCCCCAGTGGGGGGAAGGGTATGGCTACACCTTC. Protein sequence: CASSPQWGEGYGYTF. The full variable domain, its missing parts supplied by reference TRBV5-1 and TRBJ1-2, is KAGVTQTPRYLIKTRGQQVTLSCSPISGHRSVSWYQQTPGQGLQFLFEYFSETQRNKGNFPGRFSGRQFSNSRSEMNVSTLELGDSALYLCASSPQWGEGYGYTFGSGTRLTVV.